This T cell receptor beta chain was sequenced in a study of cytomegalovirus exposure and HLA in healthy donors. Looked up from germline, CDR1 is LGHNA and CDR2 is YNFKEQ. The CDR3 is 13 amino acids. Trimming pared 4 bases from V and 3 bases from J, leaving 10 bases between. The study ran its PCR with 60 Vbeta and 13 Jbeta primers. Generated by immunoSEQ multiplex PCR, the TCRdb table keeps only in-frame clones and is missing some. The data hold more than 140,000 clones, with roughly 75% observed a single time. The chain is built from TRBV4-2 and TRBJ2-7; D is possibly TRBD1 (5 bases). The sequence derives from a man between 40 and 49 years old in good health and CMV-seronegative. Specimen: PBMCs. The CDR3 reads CASSLLQDYEQYF. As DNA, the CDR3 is TGTGCCAGCAGCCTTTTACAGGACTACGAGCAGTACTTC.